This TCR beta chain was profiled in a study of cytotoxic CD8 clonotypes in ibrutinib-treated CLL. Germline V lookup: CDR1 MNHEY, CDR2 SMNVEV (reference sequence). The CDR3 runs 14 residues. V lost 3 bases to trimming and J lost 2 bases, with 9 bases between them. Sequencing was performed with immunoSEQ multiplex PCR; in TCRdb, only in-frame clones are kept and a portion is missing. The sample holds around 250,000 clones, around 70% seen once. Genomic DNA for TCR beta libraries, 1.5 to 2 micrograms, came from cryopreserved PBMCs. This clonotype originated in a human donor with chronic lymphocytic leukemia. The rearrangement links TRBV27 to TRBJ2-3, with D possibly being TRBD2 (6 bases). The sequencing used PBMCs, collected after 24 months of ibrutinib treatment. Here the CDR3 reads CASSFGGITDTQYF. CDR3 sequence (DNA): TGTGCCAGCAGTTTCGGGGGTATCACAGATACGCAGTATTTT.